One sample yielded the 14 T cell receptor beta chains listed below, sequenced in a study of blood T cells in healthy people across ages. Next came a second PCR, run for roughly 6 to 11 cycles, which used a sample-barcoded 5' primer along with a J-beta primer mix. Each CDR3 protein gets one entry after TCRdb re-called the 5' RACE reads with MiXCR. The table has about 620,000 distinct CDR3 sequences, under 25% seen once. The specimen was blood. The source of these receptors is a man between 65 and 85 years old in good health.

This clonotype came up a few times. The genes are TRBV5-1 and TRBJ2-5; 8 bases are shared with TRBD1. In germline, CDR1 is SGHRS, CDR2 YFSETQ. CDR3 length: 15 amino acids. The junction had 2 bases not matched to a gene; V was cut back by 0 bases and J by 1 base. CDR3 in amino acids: CASSLAQGAQETQYF. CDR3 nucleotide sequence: TGCGCCAGCAGCTTGGCCCAGGGGGCCCAAGAGACCCAGTACTTC.

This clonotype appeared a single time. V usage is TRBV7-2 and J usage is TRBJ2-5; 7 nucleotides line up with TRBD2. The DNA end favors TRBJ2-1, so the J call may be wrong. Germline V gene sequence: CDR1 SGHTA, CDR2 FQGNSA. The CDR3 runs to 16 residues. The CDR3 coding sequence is TGTGCCAGCAGCTTGGGCGGGAGTATTTTGGCTAATGAGCAGTTCTTC. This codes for CASSLGGSILANEQFF.

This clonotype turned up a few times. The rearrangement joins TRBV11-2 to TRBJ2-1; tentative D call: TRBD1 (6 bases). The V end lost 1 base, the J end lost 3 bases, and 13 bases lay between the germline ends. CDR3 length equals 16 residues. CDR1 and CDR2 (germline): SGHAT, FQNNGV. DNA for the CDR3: TGTGCCAGCAGCTTAGTCTGGGACAAGTACTACAATGAGCAGTTCTTC. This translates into CASSLVWDKYYNEQFF.

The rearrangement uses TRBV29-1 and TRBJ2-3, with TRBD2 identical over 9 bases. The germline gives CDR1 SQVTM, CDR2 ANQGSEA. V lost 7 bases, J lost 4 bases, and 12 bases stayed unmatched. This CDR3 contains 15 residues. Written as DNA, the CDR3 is TGCAGCGCCGACCCGGCGGGAGGGCCAGCAGATACGCAGTATTTT. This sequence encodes CSADPAGGPADTQYF.

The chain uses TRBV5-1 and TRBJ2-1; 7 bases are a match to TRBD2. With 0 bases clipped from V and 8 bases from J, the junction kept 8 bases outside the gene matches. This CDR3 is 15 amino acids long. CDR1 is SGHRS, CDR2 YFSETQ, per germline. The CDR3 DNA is TGCGCCAGCAGCTTGGTGGGAGTGGGAGGGGATGAGCAGTTCTTC. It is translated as CASSLVGVGGDEQFF.

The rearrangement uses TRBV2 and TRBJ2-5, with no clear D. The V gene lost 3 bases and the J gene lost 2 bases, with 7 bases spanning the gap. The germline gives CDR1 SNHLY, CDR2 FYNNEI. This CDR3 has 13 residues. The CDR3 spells CASSDNRQETQYF. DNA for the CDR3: TGTGCCAGCAGTGATAACAGACAAGAGACCCAGTACTTC.

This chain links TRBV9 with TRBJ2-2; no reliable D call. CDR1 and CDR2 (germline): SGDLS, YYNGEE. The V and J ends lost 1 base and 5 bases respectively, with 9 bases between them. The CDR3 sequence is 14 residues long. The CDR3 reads CASSVTPGTGELFF. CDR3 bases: TGTGCCAGCAGCGTAACTCCTGGGACCGGGGAGCTGTTTTTT.

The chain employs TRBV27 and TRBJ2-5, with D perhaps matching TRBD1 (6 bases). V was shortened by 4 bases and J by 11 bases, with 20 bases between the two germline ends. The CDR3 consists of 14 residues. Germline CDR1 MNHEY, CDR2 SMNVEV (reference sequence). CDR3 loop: CASSYQGVKGEQYF. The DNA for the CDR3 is TGTGCCAGCAGTTACCAGGGCGTCAAGGGGGAGCAGTACTTC.

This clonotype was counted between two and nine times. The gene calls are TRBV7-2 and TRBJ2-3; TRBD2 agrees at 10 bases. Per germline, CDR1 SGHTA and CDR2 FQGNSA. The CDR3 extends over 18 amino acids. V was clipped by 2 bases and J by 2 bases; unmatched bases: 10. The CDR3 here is CASSLTRAGGVFTDTQYF. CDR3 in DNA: TGTGCCAGCAGCTTAACCAGAGCGGGAGGGGTGTTCACAGATACGCAGTATTTT.

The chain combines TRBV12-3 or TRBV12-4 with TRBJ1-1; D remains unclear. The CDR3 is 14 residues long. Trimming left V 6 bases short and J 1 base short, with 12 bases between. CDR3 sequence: CASRFSGKNTEAFF. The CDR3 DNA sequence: TGTGCCAGCAGATTTTCGGGGAAGAACACTGAAGCTTTCTTT.

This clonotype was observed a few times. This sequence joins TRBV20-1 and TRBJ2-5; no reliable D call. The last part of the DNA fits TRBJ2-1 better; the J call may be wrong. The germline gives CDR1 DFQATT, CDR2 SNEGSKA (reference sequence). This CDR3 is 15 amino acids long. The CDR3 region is CSARDSFQWVNEQFF. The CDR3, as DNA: TGCAGTGCTAGAGATTCTTTTCAGTGGGTGAATGAGCAGTTCTTC.

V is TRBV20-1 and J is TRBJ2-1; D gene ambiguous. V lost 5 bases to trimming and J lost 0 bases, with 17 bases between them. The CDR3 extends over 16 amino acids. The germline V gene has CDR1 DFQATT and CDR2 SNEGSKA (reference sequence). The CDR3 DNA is TGCAGTGCTCTGGCGCGGAGCTCAAGCTCCTACAATGAGCAGTTCTTC. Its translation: CSALARSSSSYNEQFF.

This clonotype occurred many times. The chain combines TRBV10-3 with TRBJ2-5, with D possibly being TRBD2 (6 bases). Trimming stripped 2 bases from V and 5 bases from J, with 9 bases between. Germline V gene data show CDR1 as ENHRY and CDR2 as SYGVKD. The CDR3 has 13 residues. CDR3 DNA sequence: TGTGCCATCAGTGAGAAGAGCGGGGAGACCCAGTACTTC. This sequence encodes CAISEKSGETQYF.

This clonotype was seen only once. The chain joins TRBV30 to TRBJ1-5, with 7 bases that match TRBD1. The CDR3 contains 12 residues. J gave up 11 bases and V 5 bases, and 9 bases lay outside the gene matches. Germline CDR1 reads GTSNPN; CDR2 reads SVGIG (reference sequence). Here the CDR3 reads CAWGTEQLSQHF. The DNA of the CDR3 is TGTGCCTGGGGGACAGAGCAATTGTCCCAGCATTTT.